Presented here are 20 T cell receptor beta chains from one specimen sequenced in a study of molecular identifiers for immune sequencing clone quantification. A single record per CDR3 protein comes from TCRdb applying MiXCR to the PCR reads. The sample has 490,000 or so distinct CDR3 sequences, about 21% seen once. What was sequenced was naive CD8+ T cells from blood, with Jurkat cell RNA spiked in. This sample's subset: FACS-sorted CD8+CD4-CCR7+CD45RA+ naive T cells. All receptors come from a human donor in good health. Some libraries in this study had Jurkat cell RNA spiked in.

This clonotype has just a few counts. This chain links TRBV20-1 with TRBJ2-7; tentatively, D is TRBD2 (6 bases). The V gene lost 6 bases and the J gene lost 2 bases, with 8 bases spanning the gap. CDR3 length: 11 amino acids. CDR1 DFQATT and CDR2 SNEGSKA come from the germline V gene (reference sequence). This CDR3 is CSAGGTYEQYF. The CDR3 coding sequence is TGCAGTGCGGGGGGTACCTACGAGCAGTACTTC.

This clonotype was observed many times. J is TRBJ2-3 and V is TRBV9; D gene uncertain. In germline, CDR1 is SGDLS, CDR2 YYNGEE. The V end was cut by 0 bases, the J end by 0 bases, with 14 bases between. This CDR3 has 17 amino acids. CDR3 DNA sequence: TGTGCCAGCAGCGTAGAATCAGGCTATGCTAGCACAGATACGCAGTATTTT. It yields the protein CASSVESGYASTDTQYF.

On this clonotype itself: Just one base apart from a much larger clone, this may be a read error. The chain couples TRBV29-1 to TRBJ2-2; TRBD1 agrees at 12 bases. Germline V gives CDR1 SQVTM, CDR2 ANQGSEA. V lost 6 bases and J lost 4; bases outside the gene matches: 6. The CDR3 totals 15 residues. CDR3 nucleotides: TGCAGCGTGCACGGGACAGGGGGCTTCACCGGGGAGCTGTTTTTT. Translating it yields CSVHGTGGFTGELFF.

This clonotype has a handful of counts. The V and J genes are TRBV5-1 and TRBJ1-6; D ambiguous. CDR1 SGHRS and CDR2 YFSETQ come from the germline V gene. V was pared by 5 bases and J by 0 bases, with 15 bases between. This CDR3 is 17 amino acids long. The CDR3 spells CASRRNNVSSYNSPLHF. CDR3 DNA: TGCGCCAGCAGAAGGAACAACGTAAGCTCCTATAATTCACCCCTCCACTTT.

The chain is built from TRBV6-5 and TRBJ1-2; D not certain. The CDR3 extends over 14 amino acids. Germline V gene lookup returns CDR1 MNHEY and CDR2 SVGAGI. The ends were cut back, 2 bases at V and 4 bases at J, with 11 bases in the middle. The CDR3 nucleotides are TGTGCCAGCAGTTACACGGGAGCGGTCTATGGCTACACCTTC. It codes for CASSYTGAVYGYTF.

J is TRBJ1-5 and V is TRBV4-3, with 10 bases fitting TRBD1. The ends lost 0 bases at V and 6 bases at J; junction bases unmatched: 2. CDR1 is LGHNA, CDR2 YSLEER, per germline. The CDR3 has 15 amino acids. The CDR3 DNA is TGCGCCAGCAGCCAAGACCGACAGGGGGCTCAGCCCCAGCATTTT. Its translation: CASSQDRQGAQPQHF.

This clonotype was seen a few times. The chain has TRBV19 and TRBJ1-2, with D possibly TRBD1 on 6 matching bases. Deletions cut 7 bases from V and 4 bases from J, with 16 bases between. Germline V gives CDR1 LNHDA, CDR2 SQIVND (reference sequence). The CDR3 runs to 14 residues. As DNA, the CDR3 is TGTGCCAGTAATACAGGGAGGGCTCCCTATGGCTACACCTTC. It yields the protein CASNTGRAPYGYTF.

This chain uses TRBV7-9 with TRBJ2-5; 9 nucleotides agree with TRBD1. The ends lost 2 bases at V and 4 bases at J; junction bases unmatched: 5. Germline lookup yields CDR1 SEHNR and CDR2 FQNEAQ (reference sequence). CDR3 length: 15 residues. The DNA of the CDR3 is TGTGCCAGCAGCTTACTCACAGGGGGCGGAGAGACCCAGTACTTC. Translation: CASSLLTGGGETQYF.

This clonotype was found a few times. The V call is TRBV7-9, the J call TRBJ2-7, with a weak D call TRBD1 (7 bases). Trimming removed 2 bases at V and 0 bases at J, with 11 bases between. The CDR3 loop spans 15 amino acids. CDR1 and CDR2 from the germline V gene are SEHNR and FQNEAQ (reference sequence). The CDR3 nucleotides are TGTGCCAGCAGCTTATGGGGGGACAGCTCCTACGAGCAGTACTTC. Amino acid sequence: CASSLWGDSSYEQYF.

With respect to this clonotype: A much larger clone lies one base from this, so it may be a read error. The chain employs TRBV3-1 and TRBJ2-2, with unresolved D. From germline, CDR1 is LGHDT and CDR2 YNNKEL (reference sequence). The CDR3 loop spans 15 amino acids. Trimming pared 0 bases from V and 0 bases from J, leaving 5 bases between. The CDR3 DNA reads TGTGCCAGCAGCCAAGAACAAGCGAACACCGGGGAGCTGTTTTTT. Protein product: CASSQEQANTGELFF.

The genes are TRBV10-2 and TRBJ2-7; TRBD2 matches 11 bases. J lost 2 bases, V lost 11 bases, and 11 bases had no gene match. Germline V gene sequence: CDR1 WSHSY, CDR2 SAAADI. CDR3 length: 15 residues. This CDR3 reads CAVGDIAGGPYEQYF. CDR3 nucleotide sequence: TGCGCCGTGGGGGACATAGCGGGAGGGCCCTACGAGCAGTACTTC.

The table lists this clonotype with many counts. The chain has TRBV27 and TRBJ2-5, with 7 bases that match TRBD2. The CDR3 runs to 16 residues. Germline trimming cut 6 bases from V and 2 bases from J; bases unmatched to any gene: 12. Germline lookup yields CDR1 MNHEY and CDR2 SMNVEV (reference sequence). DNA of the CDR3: TGTGCCAGCAGAGCGGGGCAATCAGTATGGCAAGAGACCCAGTACTTC. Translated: CASRAGQSVWQETQYF.

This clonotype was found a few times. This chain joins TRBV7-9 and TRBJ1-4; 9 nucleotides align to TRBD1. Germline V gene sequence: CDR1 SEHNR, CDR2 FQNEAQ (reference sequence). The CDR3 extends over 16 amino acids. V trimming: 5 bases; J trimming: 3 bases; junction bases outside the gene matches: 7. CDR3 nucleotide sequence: TGTGCCAGCAGCCGGGACAGGGAAAGAGCTAATGAAAAACTGTTTTTT. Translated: CASSRDRERANEKLFF. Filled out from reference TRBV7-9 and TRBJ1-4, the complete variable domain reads DTGVSQNPRHKITKRGQNVTFRCDPISEHNRLYWYRQTLGQGPEFLTYFQNEAQLEKSRLLSDRFSAERPKGSFSTLEIQRTEQGDSAMYLCASSRDRERANEKLFFGSGTQLSVL.

The CDR3 spells CASSPGGAGGEETQYF. In nucleotides, the CDR3 is TGTGCCAGCAGCCCGGGAGGAGCGGGAGGGGAGGAGACCCAGTACTTC. This chain uses TRBV13 with TRBJ2-5; 10 bases align to TRBD2. Germline V gene lookup returns CDR1 PRHDT and CDR2 FYEKMQ (reference sequence). The CDR3 length is 16 residues. The V and J ends lost 5 bases and 5 bases, in that order; junction bases with no gene match: 11.

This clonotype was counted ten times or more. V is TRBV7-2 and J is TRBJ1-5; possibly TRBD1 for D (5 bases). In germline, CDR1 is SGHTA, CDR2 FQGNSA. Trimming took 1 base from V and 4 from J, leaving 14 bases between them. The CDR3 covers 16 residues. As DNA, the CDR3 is TGTGCCAGCAGCTTAGAGTGGCAGGGTGGTAATCAGCCCCAGCATTTT. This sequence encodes CASSLEWQGGNQPQHF.

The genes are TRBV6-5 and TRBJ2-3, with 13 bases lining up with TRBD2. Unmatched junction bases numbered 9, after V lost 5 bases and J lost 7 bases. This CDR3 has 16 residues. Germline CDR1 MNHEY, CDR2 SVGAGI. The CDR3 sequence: CASSGGLAGKGHTQYF. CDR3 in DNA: TGTGCCAGCAGTGGGGGACTAGCGGGAAAGGGGCATACGCAGTATTTT.

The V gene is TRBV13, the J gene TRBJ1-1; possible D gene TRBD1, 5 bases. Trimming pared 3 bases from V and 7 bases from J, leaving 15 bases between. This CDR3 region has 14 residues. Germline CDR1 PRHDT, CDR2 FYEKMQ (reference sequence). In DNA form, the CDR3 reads TGTGCCAGCAGCTTCGGTTTGACAGCTATTGAAGCTTTCTTT. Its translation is CASSFGLTAIEAFF.

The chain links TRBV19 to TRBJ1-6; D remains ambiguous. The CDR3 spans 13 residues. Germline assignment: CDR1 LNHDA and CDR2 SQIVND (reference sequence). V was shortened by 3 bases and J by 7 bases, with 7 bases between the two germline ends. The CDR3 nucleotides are TGTGCCAGTAGTATCTTTGGGAATTCACCCCTCCACTTT. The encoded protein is CASSIFGNSPLHF.

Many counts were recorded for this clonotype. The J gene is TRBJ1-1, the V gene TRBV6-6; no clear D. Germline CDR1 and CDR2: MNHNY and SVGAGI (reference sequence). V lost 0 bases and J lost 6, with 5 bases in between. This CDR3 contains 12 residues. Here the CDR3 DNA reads TGTGCCAGCAGTTACTCTCATCCTGAAGCTTTCTTT. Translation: CASSYSHPEAFF.

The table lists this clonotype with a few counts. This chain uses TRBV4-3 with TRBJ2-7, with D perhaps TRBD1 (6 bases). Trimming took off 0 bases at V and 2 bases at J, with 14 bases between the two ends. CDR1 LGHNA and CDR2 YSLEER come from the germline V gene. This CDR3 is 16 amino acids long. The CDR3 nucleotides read TGCGCCAGCAGCCAAGATCAGGGGAGTTTTCCCTACGAGCAGTACTTC. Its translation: CASSQDQGSFPYEQYF.